This T cell receptor (beta chain) was profiled in a study of T-cell reconstitution after alpha-beta-depleted transplantation in children. CDR1 and CDR2 from the germline V gene are SGHTA and FQGTGA. This CDR3 spans 15 amino acids. V gave up 5 bases and J gave up 2 bases, with 14 bases separating them. Preparation of the TCRbeta library was carried out with unique molecular identifiers. TCRdb itself ran the PCR reads through MiXCR, one entry per CDR3 protein. The sample consists of hundreds of thousands of distinct CDR3 sequences, 10% to 15% of them appearing once. This chain uses TRBV7-3 with TRBJ2-3; tentative D call: TRBD2 (6 bases). This material consisted of PBMCs, mostly from graft donor cells, taken 360 days after TCRalphabeta/CD19-depleted stem cell transplant. This TCR derives from a male patient between 10 and 17 years old who had a stem cell transplant for acute myeloid leukemia, so the T cells may come from the graft donor. In DNA form, the CDR3 reads TGTGCCAGCAGCGCACCCCCGGGACTCACAGATACGCAGTATTTT. Amino acid sequence: CASSAPPGLTDTQYF.